This T cell receptor (beta chain) was profiled in a study of CD8 T cells in ankylosing spondylitis. Study-level findings and limits: Before this, some motif variants had been reported in reactive arthritis synovial fluid and blood. Seemingly distinctive of ankylosing spondylitis blood was a TCR beta motif formed by eight highly homologous variants. Matched synovial fluid from ankylosing spondylitis patients was reported to be enriched for disease-linked clones. A CD8+ phenotype characterized the disease-linked clones, which were relatively rare in peripheral blood.

CDR1 and CDR2 from the germline V gene are SGHDT and YYEEEE. The CDR3 is made up of 16 amino acids. V shed 0 bases and J shed 0 bases, with 11 bases lying between them. Worth noting for this clonotype: Its matching antigen is unknown.

Molecular-barcoded quantitative 5'-RACE produced these TCR beta libraries. MiXCR, run by TCRdb on the 5' RACE reads, gives a single entry per CDR3 protein. The sample includes hundreds of thousands of distinct CDR3 sequences, roughly 12% of them seen just once. This sequence originates from a male donor with ankylosing spondylitis. The sequencing sample was made of blood, either unsorted or a sorted T cell fraction (not recorded which). The rearrangement uses TRBV5-6 and TRBJ2-3; tentatively, D is TRBD1 (6 bases). CDR3 protein: CASSLVDSLSTDTQYF. The CDR3 DNA reads as TGTGCCAGCAGCTTGGTGGACAGTCTTAGCACAGATACGCAGTATTTT.